The T cell receptor (beta chain) under discussion was sequenced for a study of blood T cells in healthy people across ages. The wider study: Capturing about one barcoded beta molecule per two T cells was achieved by template switching.

Individuals who donated were healthy Caucasians from Russia aged about 6 to 90. A second PCR of roughly 7 to 11 cycles used a sample-barcoded 5' primer and a J-beta primer mix. TCRdb analysed the 5' RACE reads with MiXCR anew, one entry per CDR3 protein. The sample has around 1.5 million distinct CDR3 sequences, 59% seen once. CDR1 and CDR2 from the germline V gene are SGHTA and FQGNSA. V gave up 1 base and J gave up 8 bases; unmatched junction bases: 7. The CDR3 contains 14 residues. This clonotype occurred a few times. The sequenced material came from blood. This clonotype was sampled from a man younger than 30 in good health. The chain links TRBV7-2 to TRBJ1-2, with 7 positions matching TRBD1. The CDR3 loop is CASSLVRQGGGYTF. In nucleotides, the CDR3 is TGTGCCAGCAGCTTAGTACGACAGGGTGGAGGCTACACCTTC. Based on the CDR3 plus reference TRBV7-2 and TRBJ1-2, the full variable domain is GAGVSQSPSNKVTEKGKDVELRCDPISGHTALYWYRQSLGQGLEFLIYFQGNSAPDKSGLPSDRFSAERTGGSVSTLTIQRTQQEDSAVYLCASSLVRQGGGYTFGSGTRLTVV.